The 27 T cell receptor beta chains given below trace back to one sample, sequenced in a study of T cells expressing NK-cell markers. TCRdb reanalyzed the 5' RACE reads and collapses them to one entry per CDR3 protein, without DNA. The sample data list 250,000 to 300,000 distinct CDR3 sequences. The specimen was blood T cells: a sorted CD56 or NKG2C T cell subset, CD4+ or CD8+ T cells, or bulk PBMC T cells (not recorded which). Receptor source: a man between 18 and 35 years old in good health.

The rearrangement uses TRBV10-3 and TRBJ2-7; TCRdb gives TRBD1 as the D gene, but with no DNA this cannot be confirmed. Germline lookup yields CDR1 ENHRY and CDR2 SYGVKD. The CDR3 loop spans 13 amino acids. The chain's CDR3 is CAIKAQGAYEQYF.

This chain links TRBV12-3 or TRBV12-4 with TRBJ2-1. The CDR3 runs to 15 residues. This CDR3 is CASSLSGGTYNEQFF.

The chain links TRBV5-1 to TRBJ1-1; checking the TCRdb D call of TRBD1 is not possible without DNA. CDR1 SGHRS and CDR2 YFSETQ come from the germline V gene. The CDR3 runs to 13 residues. The CDR3 sequence is CASSIQGDTEAFF.

The rearrangement joins TRBV2 to TRBJ2-5; the D call from TCRdb, TRBD2, cannot be confirmed without DNA. This CDR3 has 13 residues. Germline V gives CDR1 SNHLY, CDR2 FYNNEI. The CDR3 region is CASSERGRSTQYF.

The chain combines TRBV5-1 with TRBJ2-1; the D call of TRBD2 rests on TCRdb alone, since no DNA is present to check it. Per germline, CDR1 SGHRS and CDR2 YFSETQ. The CDR3 contains 13 residues. This CDR3 reads CASSLDREGEQFF.

The CDR3 loop is CSLRRVRWSNEQFF. V is TRBV20-1 and J is TRBJ2-1; TCRdb selects TRBD2, and the lack of DNA leaves this call unchecked. Looked up from germline, CDR1 is DFQATT and CDR2 is SNEGSKA (reference sequence). The CDR3 runs to 14 residues.

The genes are TRBV29-1 and TRBJ2-1. In germline, CDR1 is SQVTM, CDR2 ANQGSEA. The CDR3 sequence is 16 residues long. The chain's CDR3 is CSVGKGPTLSYNEQFF.

The chain employs TRBV11-1 and TRBJ2-1. Germline-derived CDR1 and CDR2 are SGHAT and FQDESV (reference sequence). CDR3 length: 15 amino acids. The CDR3 spells CASSSRLADNNEQFF.

V gene TRBV24-1 combines with J gene TRBJ2-2; as DNA is missing, the TRBD1 call by TCRdb cannot be tested. Germline V gene lookup returns CDR1 KGHDR and CDR2 SFDVKD. There are 15 residues in the CDR3. The CDR3 loop is CATSDQRQFTGELFF.

This CDR3 is CSARDRGTSGRVRTGELFF. The rearrangement uses TRBV20-1 and TRBJ2-2; lacking DNA, the TRBD2 call made by TCRdb goes unchecked. Germline CDR1 and CDR2: DFQATT and SNEGSKA (reference sequence). CDR3 length equals 19 residues.

The rearrangement joins TRBV5-1 to TRBJ2-1; the D call from TCRdb, TRBD1, cannot be confirmed without DNA. The CDR3 is 15 residues long. CDR1 is SGHRS, CDR2 YFSETQ, per germline. The CDR3 loop reads CASRRTGDHVDEQFF. The complete variable domain, with remaining parts taken from reference TRBV5-1 and TRBJ2-1, reads KAGVTQTPRYLIKTRGQQVTLSCSPISGHRSVSWYQQTPGQGLQFLFEYFSETQRNKGNFPGRFSGRQFSNSRSEMNVSTLELGDSALYLCASRRTGDHVDEQFFGPGTRLTVL.

V is TRBV7-7 and J is TRBJ2-5; TCRdb returns TRBD2, unconfirmable since there is no DNA. The germline gives CDR1 SSHAT, CDR2 FNYEAQ (reference sequence). This CDR3 has 17 residues. This CDR3 is CASSLGLRTSGIETQYF. The variable domain in full, with the rest retrieved from reference TRBV7-7 and TRBJ2-5, is GAGVSQSPRYKVTKRGQDVTLRCDPISSHATLYWYQQALGQGPEFLTYFNYEAQPDKSGLPSDRFSAERPEGSISTLTIQRTEQRDSAMYRCASSLGLRTSGIETQYFGPGTRLLVL.

V is TRBV18 and J is TRBJ2-1; TCRdb's D call of TRBD2 is untestable without DNA. There are 15 residues in the CDR3. The germline CDR1 and CDR2 sequences are KGHSH and LQKENI. CDR3 region: CASSLASGRRNEQFF.

The chain recombines TRBV11-2 with TRBJ2-1. This CDR3 has 11 amino acids. From germline, CDR1 is SGHAT and CDR2 FQNNGV. The CDR3 loop is CASSLFNEQFF.

V gene TRBV21-1 combines with J gene TRBJ2-1; with no DNA, the TCRdb D assignment of TRBD1 cannot be verified. TRBV21-1 is listed as a pseudogene. The CDR3 extends over 12 amino acids. CDR3 region: CARPWGFNEQFF.

CDR3 loop: CASSLSSGRAGETQYF. The V gene is TRBV11-2, the J gene TRBJ2-5; TCRdb designates TRBD2, a call that cannot be tested without DNA. Germline-derived CDR1 and CDR2 are SGHAT and FQNNGV. CDR3 length equals 16 residues.

This sequence joins TRBV6-2 or TRBV6-3 and TRBJ1-1; as DNA is missing, the TRBD1 call by TCRdb cannot be tested. Germline CDR1 MNHEY, CDR2 SVGEGT. The CDR3 has 14 residues. This CDR3 reads CASSRYARSVGAFF.

CDR3: CATSRVVVSVTSFQQFF. The J gene is TRBJ2-1, the V gene TRBV15; the TRBD2 assignment by TCRdb is unverifiable without DNA. From germline, CDR1 is LNHNV and CDR2 YYDKDF (reference sequence). The CDR3 contains 17 residues. The full variable domain, with the rest looked up from reference TRBV15 and TRBJ2-1, is DAMVIQNPRYQVTQFGKPVTLSCSQTLNHNVMYWYQQKSSQAPKLLFHYYDKDFNNEADTPDNFQSRRPNTSFCFLDIRSPGLGDTAMYLCATSRVVVSVTSFQQFFGPGTRLTVL.

V is TRBV6-5 and J is TRBJ2-1. This CDR3 has 15 residues. CDR1 is MNHEY, CDR2 SVGAGI, per germline. The CDR3 is CASRTWGHSYNEQFF.

The chain recombines TRBV4-2 with TRBJ2-1; TCRdb reports TRBD2, a call that lacks DNA to check it against. The V gene's germline CDR1 is LGHNA and CDR2 YNFKEQ. The length of the CDR3 is 17 residues. This chain's CDR3 is CASSRGETSGSYNEQFF.

V and J are TRBV7-9 and TRBJ1-1; TCRdb reports TRBD1, a call that lacks DNA to check it against. CDR3 length equals 13 residues. Germline V gene data show CDR1 as SEHNR and CDR2 as FQNEAQ (reference sequence). The CDR3 is CASSHEGGTEAFF.

The genes are TRBV10-3 and TRBJ2-3; the D call from TCRdb, TRBD1, cannot be confirmed without DNA. Germline V lookup: CDR1 ENHRY, CDR2 SYGVKD. This CDR3 region has 14 residues. This CDR3 is CATLDRQGQDTQYF.

This chain connects TRBV19 to TRBJ2-3; TCRdb proposes TRBD2, but this gene call is untestable without DNA. Germline CDR1 reads LNHDA; CDR2 reads SQIVND (reference sequence). The CDR3 is 14 residues long. The CDR3 loop is CASTGVLHQDTQYF.

The chain combines TRBV20-1 with TRBJ2-2; TCRdb names TRBD1, which stays unverified in the absence of DNA. This CDR3 comprises 15 residues. Looked up from germline, CDR1 is DFQATT and CDR2 is SNEGSKA (reference sequence). The chain's CDR3 is CSAPDRIANTGELFF.

The V gene is TRBV29-1, the J gene TRBJ2-1; TCRdb names TRBD1, which stays unverified in the absence of DNA. The CDR3 totals 14 residues. The germline CDR1 and CDR2 sequences are SQVTM and ANQGSEA. This CDR3 is CSVPKGVSYNEQFF.

The V call is TRBV4-1, the J call TRBJ2-2. The V gene's germline CDR1 is MGHRA and CDR2 YSYEKL. This CDR3 has 17 residues. The CDR3 loop reads CASSSGGWALSTGELFF.

The chain is built from TRBV5-6 and TRBJ2-5; TCRdb proposes TRBD1, but this gene call is untestable without DNA. The CDR3 is made up of 14 amino acids. Germline assignment: CDR1 SGHDT and CDR2 YYEEEE. CDR3 amino acids: CASSPDKGGETQYF.